Below, 27 T cell receptor beta chains from the same sample are listed, as sequenced in a study of T cell responses to AZD1222 COVID-19 vaccine. This table comes from immunoSEQ multiplex PCR, and its TCRdb copy is limited to in-frame clones, with some not included. Of 30,000 to 35,000 clones in the sample, roughly 74% were seen once. The specimen comprised peripheral blood, sampled 28 days after the second AZD1222 dose. These receptors originate from an adult who received the AZD1222 COVID-19 vaccine.

This clone was seen only a few times. The chain joins TRBV6-1 to TRBJ1-2; maybe TRBD1 (5 bases). Trimming left V 1 base short and J 6 bases short, with 12 bases between. This CDR3 has 14 amino acids. The germline gives CDR1 MNHNS, CDR2 SASEGT. DNA of the CDR3: TGTGCCAGCAGTGAAGACCGGGGGTTCCATGGCTACACCTTC. Translating it yields CASSEDRGFHGYTF.

The sample holds a few counts of this clone. The chain uses TRBV11-2 and TRBJ1-1, with no clear D. Trimming removed 5 bases at V and 3 bases at J, with 13 bases between. Germline CDR1 SGHAT, CDR2 FQNNGV. The CDR3 runs to 14 residues. Written as DNA, the CDR3 is TGTGCCAGCAGCCTCCGGGCTTGGGACACTGAAGCTTTCTTT. Translation: CASSLRAWDTEAFF.

This chain uses TRBV7-2 with TRBJ2-3, with a possible D match to TRBD2 (6 bases). V was cut by 6 bases and J by 5 bases, with 12 bases left in between. Per germline, CDR1 SGHTA and CDR2 FQGNSA. This CDR3 has 13 residues. The DNA of the CDR3 is TGTGCCAGCAGGCCCGGGGGAGGAGATACGCAGTATTTT. Its protein is CASRPGGGDTQYF.

The chain uses TRBV6-2 or TRBV6-3 and TRBJ2-7, with D maybe TRBD1 (6 bases). The germline gives CDR1 MNHEY, CDR2 SVGEGT. V was shortened by 5 bases and J by 4 bases, with 12 bases between the two germline ends. This CDR3 contains 13 residues. The CDR3 DNA follows: TGTGCCAGCAGTCTACGCACAGGGTACGAGCAGTACGTC. It yields the protein CASSLRTGYEQYV.

J is TRBJ1-1 and V is TRBV29-1, with D hard to call. The V end was cut by 4 bases, the J end by 7 bases, with 16 bases between. Germline CDR1 SQVTM, CDR2 ANQGSEA. This CDR3 is built from 13 residues. This CDR3 is CSVGVNYLNEAFF. The CDR3 DNA follows: TGCAGCGTTGGGGTCAATTACCTTAATGAAGCTTTCTTT.

This clone was counted once. The rearrangement links TRBV18 to TRBJ1-5; D remains ambiguous. This CDR3 is 15 amino acids long. With 2 bases removed from V and 4 bases from J, the gap between germline ends came to 12 bases. Germline CDR1 reads KGHSH; CDR2 reads LQKENI. The CDR3 region is CASSPSHDVNQPQHF. CDR3 DNA sequence: TGTGCCAGCTCACCATCCCATGACGTTAATCAGCCCCAGCATTTT.

V gene TRBV7-7 combines with J gene TRBJ2-6; D may be TRBD2 (5 bases). The germline V and J ends were trimmed by 5 bases and 0 bases, with 17 bases remaining between them. Per the germline V gene, CDR1 is SSHAT and CDR2 is FNYEAQ (reference sequence). This CDR3 contains 18 residues. The DNA for the CDR3 is TGTGCCAGCAGCCCAATCCGGGGATCGGGCTCTGGGGCCAACGTCCTGACTTTC. It is translated as CASSPIRGSGSGANVLTF.

The gene calls are TRBV11-1 and TRBJ2-2; D unclear. With 1 base removed from V and 6 bases from J, the gap between germline ends came to 12 bases. CDR3 length equals 15 residues. The V gene's germline CDR1 is SGHAT and CDR2 FQDESV (reference sequence). CDR3 loop: CASSLDQPSAGELFF. The CDR3 nucleotides read TGTGCCAGCAGCTTAGATCAGCCCAGCGCCGGGGAGCTGTTTTTT. Drawing the rest from reference TRBV11-1 and TRBJ2-2, the complete variable domain is EAEVAQSPRYKITEKSQAVAFWCDPISGHATLYWYRQILGQGPELLVQFQDESVVDDSQLPKDRFSAERLKGVDSTLKIQPAELGDSAMYLCASSLDQPSAGELFFGEGSRLTVL.

This rearrangement joins TRBV5-1 to TRBJ1-5, with 7 bases that match TRBD1. J lost 2 bases, V lost 4 bases, and 6 bases had no gene match. The CDR3 has 15 residues. Germline CDR1 SGHRS, CDR2 YFSETQ. The CDR3 region is CASSPTGPGNQPQHF. CDR3 coding DNA: TGCGCCAGCAGCCCGACAGGGCCGGGCAATCAGCCCCAGCATTTT.

CDR3 DNA: TGTGCCAGCACGACTGGGGCAGGGGCCTACGAGCAGTACTTC. Protein sequence: CASTTGAGAYEQYF. This chain links TRBV6-6 with TRBJ2-7; a possible D gene is TRBD1 (6 bases). The V end lost 7 bases, the J end lost 2 bases, and 15 bases lay between the germline ends. The CDR3 is 14 residues long. CDR1 is MNHNY, CDR2 SVGAGI, per germline (reference sequence).

Only a few counts were recorded for this clone. V is TRBV4-1 and J is TRBJ2-3, with 10 bases matching TRBD2. Per germline, CDR1 MGHRA and CDR2 YSYEKL. With V trimmed by 0 bases and J by 4 bases, 7 bases remained unmatched. This CDR3 is built from 17 residues. The CDR3 loop reads CASSQDGSGRLADTQYF. Here the CDR3 DNA reads TGCGCCAGCAGCCAAGACGGTAGCGGGAGGTTGGCAGATACGCAGTATTTT.

The rearrangement uses TRBV2 and TRBJ2-1; tentatively, D is TRBD1 or TRBD2 (5 bases each). CDR1 and CDR2 (germline): SNHLY, FYNNEI. The CDR3 contains 14 residues. V dropped 7 bases and J dropped 1 base, with 11 bases sitting between them. In DNA form, the CDR3 reads TGTGCCAGCAACGCTGGGACGTCCTACAATGAGCAGTTCTTC. Its protein product is CASNAGTSYNEQFF.

For this clone: The junction and the germline gene differ at one end; a read error may be behind it. The V call is TRBV5-5, the J call TRBJ1-1; D uncertain. This CDR3 region has 12 residues. CDR1 is SGHKS, CDR2 YYEKEE, per germline (reference sequence). The CDR3 reads CASTLRNAEAFF. Here the CDR3 DNA reads TGTGCCAGCACCCTCAGGAACGCTGAAGCTTTCTTT. Drawing the rest from reference TRBV5-5 and TRBJ1-1, the complete variable domain is DAGVTQSPTHLIKTRGQQVTLRCSPISGHKSVSWYQQVLGQGPQFIFQYYEKEERGRGNFPDRFSARQFPNYSSELNVNALLLGDSALYLCASTLRNAEAFFGQGTRLTVV.

The chain joins TRBV28 to TRBJ2-7; unclear D gene. V lost 6 bases and J lost 0, with 9 bases in between. CDR3 size: 13 residues. In germline, CDR1 is MDHEN, CDR2 SYDVKM. The CDR3 region has the DNA TGTGCCAGCAGCTCGGGTTCCTCCTACGAGCAGTACGTC. Translation gives CASSSGSSYEQYV.

This clone was seen a few times. The chain couples TRBV20-1 to TRBJ1-2; no clear D gene. Germline V CDR1 and CDR2: DFQATT, SNEGSKA (reference sequence). The CDR3 sequence is 11 residues long. Trimming stripped 5 bases from V and 8 bases from J, with 12 bases between. CDR3 residues: CSARSASGYTF. The CDR3 DNA is TGCAGTGCTCGGAGTGCTAGCGGCTACACCTTC.

V is TRBV24-1 and J is TRBJ2-2; 9 nucleotides align to TRBD1. This CDR3 is 15 amino acids long. The V gene end was trimmed by 4 bases and the J gene end by 6 bases; junction bases not matched to a gene: 5. The germline V gene encodes CDR1 KGHDR and CDR2 SFDVKD. CDR3 residues: CATSETGGIAGELFF. CDR3 nucleotides: TGTGCCACCAGTGAGACAGGGGGGATAGCCGGGGAGCTGTTTTTT.

The V gene is TRBV3-1 (or the pseudogene TRBV3-2), the J gene TRBJ1-2, with no clear D. This CDR3 spans 17 amino acids. Trimming shortened V by 0 bases and J by 0 bases, and 14 bases separated the two germline ends. Germline CDR1 LGHDT, CDR2 YNNKEL (reference sequence). CDR3 amino acids: CASSQDWAGVSNYGYTF. DNA for the CDR3: TGTGCCAGCAGCCAAGATTGGGCCGGGGTGTCTAACTATGGCTACACCTTC.

This clone appeared a few times. This rearrangement joins TRBV5-5 to TRBJ1-2, with TRBD1 identical over 9 bases. Unmatched junction bases numbered 4, after V lost 3 bases and J lost 7 bases. The CDR3 loop spans 13 amino acids. Germline V gene lookup returns CDR1 SGHKS and CDR2 YYEKEE (reference sequence). The CDR3 nucleotides are TGTGCCAGCAGCTGGACAGGGGTGAGTGGCTACACCTTC. The encoded protein is CASSWTGVSGYTF.

V and J are TRBV6-5 and TRBJ2-7; 7 nucleotides match TRBD2. The CDR3 is 13 amino acids. From germline, CDR1 is MNHEY and CDR2 SVGAGI. The junction had 10 bases not matched to a gene; V was cut back by 7 bases and J by 7 bases. In nucleotides, the CDR3 is TGTGCCAGCAAGGGGACTACCCGTCGGGAGCAGTACTTC. Its translation is CASKGTTRREQYF.

The rearrangement joins TRBV3-1 (or the pseudogene TRBV3-2) to TRBJ2-1; no firm D call. Germline CDR1 LGHDT, CDR2 YNNKEL (reference sequence). V lost 3 bases and J 4 bases, leaving 10 bases between the germline ends. The CDR3 consists of 14 residues. CDR3 DNA: TGTGCCAGCAGCCACGATCAATGGTACAATGAGCAGTTCTTC. Its protein product is CASSHDQWYNEQFF.

This chain uses TRBV7-6 with TRBJ2-1, with 12 bases fitting TRBD2. Trimming at V came to 3 bases and at J to 4 bases, leaving 7 bases not matched to a gene. The CDR3 is made up of 17 amino acids. Germline assignment: CDR1 SGHVS and CDR2 FNYEAQ. In nucleotides, the CDR3 is TGTGCCAGCAGCTTCGAACTAGCGGGAGGACCTTACAATGAGCAGTTCTTC. Amino acid sequence: CASSFELAGGPYNEQFF.

This clone occurred a few times. The J gene is TRBJ1-4, the V gene TRBV18, with D possibly TRBD1 on 6 matching bases. The CDR3 is 16 amino acids. Deletions cut 1 base from V and 3 bases from J, with 12 bases between. Germline V gene sequence: CDR1 KGHSH, CDR2 LQKENI. CDR3 DNA sequence: TGTGCCAGCTCACCACGACTGGACAGATCTAATGAAAAACTGTTTTTT. Residues: CASSPRLDRSNEKLFF.

V is TRBV6-5 and J is TRBJ2-7; D may be TRBD1 or TRBD2 (5 bases each). Germline assignment: CDR1 MNHEY and CDR2 SVGAGI. The CDR3 is made up of 12 amino acids. Trimming removed 5 bases at V and 7 bases at J, with 12 bases between. The CDR3 nucleotides are TGTGCCAGCAGTCCGGGACCCAGGGAGCAGTACTTC. Its protein product is CASSPGPREQYF.

The chain combines TRBV9 with TRBJ1-6; no reliable D call. The CDR3 is made up of 15 amino acids. V was trimmed by 0 bases and J by 5 bases, leaving 9 bases between them. Germline CDR1 reads SGDLS; CDR2 reads YYNGEE. This chain's CDR3 is CASSVADIDNSPLHF. As DNA, the CDR3 is TGTGCCAGCAGCGTAGCCGATATTGATAATTCACCCCTCCACTTT. The variable domain in full, completed from reference TRBV9 and TRBJ1-6, reads DSGVTQTPKHLITATGQRVTLRCSPRSGDLSVYWYQQSLDQGLQFLIQYYNGEERAKGNILERFSAQQFPDLHSELNLSSLELGDSALYFCASSVADIDNSPLHFGNGTRLTVT.

This chain links TRBV18 with TRBJ1-2; TRBD1 might be the D (5 bases). This CDR3 has 15 residues. Trimming took 2 bases from V and 4 from J, leaving 14 bases between them. The germline V gene encodes CDR1 KGHSH and CDR2 LQKENI. The CDR3 DNA reads TGTGCCAGCTCACCATATTCGGGGGAAGGCTATGGCTACACCTTC. Its translation: CASSPYSGEGYGYTF.

The genes are TRBV12-3 or TRBV12-4 and TRBJ2-5; D unclear. V was cut by 1 base and J by 13 bases, with 16 bases left in between. The CDR3 consists of 13 residues. The CDR3, as DNA: TGTGCCAGCAGTTTAGTCAAGGAAAGGTTTATGTACTTC. As protein: CASSLVKERFMYF.

The V call is TRBV2, the J call TRBJ2-2, with 10 bases lining up with TRBD1. Looked up from germline, CDR1 is SNHLY and CDR2 is FYNNEI. J gave up 5 bases and V 5 bases, and 2 bases lay outside the gene matches. This CDR3 is built from 14 residues. This CDR3 is CASSRQGATGELFF. DNA of the CDR3: TGTGCCAGCAGTAGACAGGGGGCGACCGGGGAGCTGTTTTTT.